This TCR beta chain was retrieved from a study of T cell responses to AZD1222 COVID-19 vaccine. Study as a whole: Recipients boosted at about 4 weeks or about 12 weeks are pooled.

Notes on the study in general: Repertoire collection took place solely once the T cell response had peaked.

Measured with immunoSEQ multiplex PCR; TCRdb has only the in-frame clones, and not every one. In the table there are 150,000 to 200,000 clones, 92% of which are singletons. Details on this clone: Antigen specificity is unknown.

The sequenced sample was peripheral blood, obtained on day 0 of AZD1222 vaccination. The clonotype originates from an adult in good health.

In DNA, the CDR3 is TGTGCCAGCAGTTACCCATTCGAGGACTTTGACGGGAATAGGAACACTGAAGCTTTCTTT. The encoded protein is CASSYPFEDFDGNRNTEAFF. This rearrangement joins TRBV6-2 or TRBV6-3 to TRBJ1-1; the D is unclear. The CDR3 sequence is 20 residues long. V lost 2 bases to trimming and J lost 1 base, with 26 bases between them. Germline V CDR1 and CDR2: MNHEY, SVGEGT.